This record covers a single T cell receptor beta chain. Its binding antigen is unknown. No clone much larger than this one lies a single base away; base qualities are absent. The immunoSEQ Assay, a bias-controlled multiplex PCR, was used to amplify TCRbeta CDR3 regions from genomic DNA. On the study's bioinformatics: The number of nucleated cells in each sample was estimated from the amplification of reference gene primers within the assay. Sequence reads were collapsed and filtered to measure the absolute abundance of every unique TCRbeta CDR3 rearrangement. For each sample, productive Simpson clonality was calculated by taking the square root of Simpson's diversity index across productive rearrangements. The table comes from immuneACCESS by way of TCRdb, which keeps in-frame sequences with V and J called. Part of the clones is missing from these tables; in studies checked, under half for an unresolved V gene and the rest for unknown reasons. D and trimming were read from the DNA, whereas the V and J calls and clone size are those reported in that table. Here the sample has just over 15,000 clones; 86% occur a single time. The ten largest clones add up to 52% of the sample.

Inclusive of the bounding cysteine and phenylalanine, the CDR3 is 15 residues long. Only CDR3 DNA remains: 45 bases, in frame from the first base. V is pared back by 3 bases and J by 1 base, with 9 bases lying between the germline termini. For CDR1 and CDR2, the germline V gene lists KGHSH and LQKENI. This entry is derived from a study of blood T cell repertoires in COVID-19 (dated by TCRdb to about 2020). Regarding the research as a whole: Samples from collaborators originated in the United States, Italy and Spain and spanned both the acute and convalescent phases of COVID-19. Subjects who had been exposed to COVID-19, were actively infected with it, or had recovered from it provided the deeply sampled blood TCRbeta repertoires that made up the dataset. The repertoires were made available in a free public database intended to serve as a resource for research on the immune response to SARS-CoV-2. Where available, HLA class I and class II types were obtained from metadata supplied by the sample provider rather than from assay-based typing. The material from the prospective study consisted of cDNA or gDNA derived from T cells, B-cell-depleted T cells, or PBMCs. A de-identified subject ID, COVID-19 status, age in years and sex were almost always included in the sample metadata. The samples were drawn from the first 160 participants of the ongoing ImmuneRACE study and from 1,254 subjects provided by 6 global collaborators. General study outcomes and caveats: How much clinical and demographic metadata was included differed by source and by participant, and the metadata was provided uncurated.

Each collaborating institution followed its own protocols to collect whole blood in K2EDTA tubes. For TCRbeta analysis, collaborator samples were shipped as frozen whole blood, as isolated PBMCs, or as DNA extracted from either sample type. The TCR was taken from a man between 60 and 75 years old with acute or convalescent COVID-19. Recombination joined TRBV18 with TRBJ2-2; possibly the D gene is TRBD1, per 6 matching bases. The sequenced sample consisted of peripheral blood. The DNA sequence is given as TGTGCCAGCTCACCGAAACAGGGGAACACCGGGGAGCTGTTTTTT. This yields the protein CASSPKQGNTGELFF. The variable domain in full, with residues beyond the CDR3 obtained from the reference TRBV18 and TRBJ2-2 genes, is NAGVMQNPRHLVRRRGQEARLRCSPMKGHSHVYWYRQLPEEGLKFMVYLQKENIIDESGMPKERFSAEFPKEGPSILRIQQVVRGDSAAYFCASSPKQGNTGELFFGEGSRLTVL.